The clone carrying this T cell receptor beta chain was observed many times. What it binds is unknown. Unique molecular identifiers were used in preparing the TCRbeta library. TCRdb processed the PCR reads anew with MiXCR; each CDR3 protein has one entry. The table includes 200,000 to 250,000 distinct CDR3 sequences, approximately 7% detected once. The source of the sample is a study of T-cell reconstitution after alpha-beta-depleted transplantation in children. The study's findings and limits: After transplant, at about two months, alpha-beta T cells were reportedly derived from several hundred expanded graft clones. Surviving recipient T cells and thymic progenitors accounted for the high day-60 TCRbeta diversity observed in some patients. At one year after transplant, newly produced T cells mostly accounted for T-cell counts and diversity.

Per the germline V gene, CDR1 is SQVTM and CDR2 is ANQGSEA. The CDR3 covers 14 residues. V gave up 7 bases and J gave up 7 bases; unmatched junction bases: 10. This sequence was found in a boy aged 2 to 9 with acute lymphoblastic leukemia, due to receive a stem cell transplant. Sequenced material: PBMCs, taken before TCRalphabeta/CD19-depleted stem cell transplant. The chain joins TRBV29-1 to TRBJ2-1, with TRBD2 identical over 10 bases. CDR3 nucleotides: TGCAGCGGGATAGGGACTAGCGATACTAATGAGCAGTTCTTC. This codes for CSGIGTSDTNEQFF.